Each of the 27 T cell receptor beta chains below was sequenced from the same sample in a study of blood T cell repertoires in COVID-19. Assay: immunoSEQ multiplex PCR; the TCRdb copy retains only in-frame clones and omits some. The table records approximately 150,000 clones, approximately 79% of them present only once. The sample consisted of peripheral blood. The receptor set was obtained from a man in his fifties with active or convalescent COVID-19.

The V and J genes are TRBV2 and TRBJ1-2; no firm D call. Trimming took 7 bases from V and 2 from J, leaving 8 bases between them. CDR1 and CDR2 from the germline V gene are SNHLY and FYNNEI. The CDR3 sequence is 12 residues long. CDR3 nucleotide sequence: TGTGCCAGCAACGAACAGAACTATGGCTACACCTTC. Translating gives CASNEQNYGYTF.

Comments on this clone: The germline gene is not matched at one end of the junction; a read error may be the cause. This chain links TRBV6-6 with TRBJ2-1, with 14 bases identical to TRBD2. This CDR3 is 15 amino acids long. Germline-derived CDR1 and CDR2 are MNHNY and SVGAGI (reference sequence). The CDR3 sequence: CASSRLAGGYSEQFF. As DNA, the CDR3 is TGTGCCAGCAGCCGACTAGCGGGAGGGTACAGTGAGCAGTTCTTC.

This clone was seen just once. The chain has TRBV24-1 and TRBJ1-5; tentatively, D is TRBD1 (5 bases). The CDR3 spans 14 residues. Trimming removed 5 bases at V and 6 bases at J, with 13 bases between. In germline, CDR1 is KGHDR, CDR2 SFDVKD. In DNA form, the CDR3 reads TGTGCCACCAGTGGACCGGGGGGAGGTCAGCCCCAGCATTTT. This sequence encodes CATSGPGGGQPQHF.

This chain links TRBV10-2 with TRBJ2-1; D is unresolved. Germline V lookup: CDR1 WSHSY, CDR2 SAAADI. The CDR3 runs 11 residues. V lost 8 bases and J lost 5, with 7 bases in between. CDR3 DNA: TGCGCCAGCCAGGCAAACAATGAGCAGTTCTTC. Its protein product is CASQANNEQFF.

V is TRBV6-1 and J is TRBJ2-3; 12 bases are shared with TRBD2. Germline-derived CDR1 and CDR2 are MNHNS and SASEGT. The CDR3 is made up of 15 amino acids. The ends lost 1 base at V and 9 bases at J; junction bases unmatched: 5. The CDR3 nucleotides are TGTGCCAGCAGTGAAGACTCTAGCGGGAGGGGGACGCAGTATTTT. Translated: CASSEDSSGRGTQYF.

The rearrangement links TRBV14 to TRBJ2-3; D not certain. Germline values: CDR1 SGHDN, CDR2 FVKESK. This CDR3 has 14 amino acids. Deletions cut 5 bases from V and 5 bases from J, with 14 bases between. The CDR3, as DNA: TGTGCCAGCAGCTTTCAACAGCCCCGAGATACGCAGTATTTT. It specifies CASSFQQPRDTQYF.

The V and J genes are TRBV9 and TRBJ2-6; maybe TRBD1 (6 bases). This CDR3 has 17 amino acids. Germline lookup yields CDR1 SGDLS and CDR2 YYNGEE. V was trimmed by 2 bases and J by 1 base, leaving 13 bases between them. CDR3 DNA: TGTGCCAGCAGCGTCCAGTTTACAGGGTCTGGGGCCAACGTCCTGACTTTC. It encodes CASSVQFTGSGANVLTF. The full variable domain, completed using reference TRBV9 and TRBJ2-6, is DSGVTQTPKHLITATGQRVTLRCSPRSGDLSVYWYQQSLDQGLQFLIQYYNGEERAKGNILERFSAQQFPDLHSELNLSSLELGDSALYFCASSVQFTGSGANVLTFGAGSRLTVL.

The gene calls are TRBV4-1 and TRBJ2-3; 9 bases fit TRBD1. Trimming removed 4 bases from V and 1 base from J; junction bases left unmatched: 3. The CDR3 covers 15 residues. Germline V gives CDR1 MGHRA, CDR2 YSYEKL. The CDR3 region has the DNA TGCGCCAGCAGCCCCCGACAGGGGGGCACAGATACGCAGTATTTT. Translated: CASSPRQGGTDTQYF.

The chain recombines TRBV18 with TRBJ2-3, with 10 nucleotides matching TRBD1. This CDR3 has 14 amino acids. With 8 bases clipped from V and 3 bases from J, the junction kept 5 bases outside the gene matches. Per the germline V gene, CDR1 is KGHSH and CDR2 is LQKENI. The CDR3 spells CASHRDRGTDTQYF. CDR3 sequence (DNA): TGTGCCAGCCACCGGGACAGGGGTACAGATACGCAGTATTTT.

The genes are TRBV27 and TRBJ2-7; D might be TRBD1 (5 bases). The CDR3 is 14 amino acids. Germline assignment: CDR1 MNHEY and CDR2 SMNVEV (reference sequence). With 2 bases removed from V and 3 bases from J, the gap between germline ends came to 11 bases. CDR3 protein: CASSLRGKIYEQYF. The CDR3 DNA is TGTGCCAGCAGTTTAAGGGGTAAAATCTACGAGCAGTACTTC.

The chain carries TRBV28 and TRBJ1-1; D gene unclear. CDR1 is MDHEN and CDR2 is SYDVKM in the germline V gene. This CDR3 is built from 13 residues. The V gene lost 2 bases and the J gene lost 1 base, with 5 bases spanning the gap. The chain's CDR3 is CASSLPGNTEAFF. The CDR3 DNA reads TGTGCCAGCAGTTTACCGGGGAACACTGAAGCTTTCTTT.

DNA for the CDR3: TGTGCCACCAGTGTGGGAGCGGGATGGGGAACCGGGGAGCTGTTTTTT. It encodes CATSVGAGWGTGELFF. V and J are TRBV24-1 and TRBJ2-2; TRBD2 aligns across 7 bases. This CDR3 is 16 amino acids long. Per germline, CDR1 KGHDR and CDR2 SFDVKD. The V and J ends lost 5 bases and 5 bases, in that order; junction bases with no gene match: 10.

The gene calls are TRBV27 and TRBJ2-7, with D possibly TRBD1 on 6 matching bases. This CDR3 comprises 14 residues. From germline, CDR1 is MNHEY and CDR2 SMNVEV (reference sequence). V was clipped by 8 bases and J by 0 bases, with 14 bases between them. CDR3 in amino acids: CASRQTGASYEQYF. In DNA, the CDR3 is TGTGCCAGCCGCCAGACAGGCGCCTCCTACGAGCAGTACTTC.

A remark on this clone: Distinct nucleotide sequences in the sample also encode this CDR3. This chain uses TRBV28 with TRBJ2-2, with a possible D match to TRBD2 (6 bases). The V end lost 3 bases, the J end lost 4 bases, and 9 bases lay between the germline ends. Germline V gene data show CDR1 as MDHEN and CDR2 as SYDVKM. CDR3 length equals 14 residues. CDR3 residues: CASSFSGSTGELFF. In DNA, the CDR3 is TGTGCCAGCAGTTTTTCCGGGAGCACCGGGGAGCTGTTTTTT.

The V and J genes are TRBV6-5 and TRBJ2-1, with TRBD2 identical over 11 bases. Germline lookup yields CDR1 MNHEY and CDR2 SVGAGI. This CDR3 comprises 15 residues. Trimming took 7 bases from V and 8 from J; bases not matched to a gene: 10. The CDR3 is CASTPPLAGVDEQFF. The DNA for the CDR3 is TGTGCCAGCACCCCCCCACTAGCGGGAGTGGATGAGCAGTTCTTC.

J is TRBJ2-7 and V is TRBV24-1; 10 positions agree with TRBD2. Germline trimming cut 9 bases from V and 0 bases from J; bases unmatched to any gene: 1. The CDR3 consists of 13 residues. The germline gives CDR1 KGHDR, CDR2 SFDVKD. The CDR3 DNA follows: TGTGCCACCTCTAGCGGGAGCTCCTACGAGCAGTACTTC. Encoded protein: CATSSGSSYEQYF.

V and J are TRBV12-2 and TRBJ2-7; TRBD1, as called in the table, went unchecked against the DNA. TRBV12-2 is marked as a pseudogene. The CDR3 spans 16 residues. CDR3 nucleotide sequence: TGTGCAAGTCGCTCAACGACCGGGACAGGGAGCTACGAGCAGTACTTC. Its translation: CASRSTTGTGSYEQYF.

V is TRBV3-1 (or the pseudogene TRBV3-2) and J is TRBJ1-4; TRBD1 matches at 8 bases. The CDR3 extends over 15 amino acids. CDR1 and CDR2 (germline): LGHDT, YNNKEL (reference sequence). J gave up 10 bases and V 0 bases, and 7 bases lay outside the gene matches. CDR3 region: CASSQDLLGTGKLFF. DNA of the CDR3: TGTGCCAGCAGCCAAGACCTTCTAGGGACAGGAAAACTGTTTTTT.

This chain connects TRBV24-1 to TRBJ1-5; tentative D call: TRBD1 (6 bases). This CDR3 is 14 amino acids long. Looked up from germline, CDR1 is KGHDR and CDR2 is SFDVKD. The V end was cut by 0 bases, the J end by 7 bases, with 9 bases between. Written as DNA, the CDR3 is TGTGCCACCAGTGATTTGCTCACAGGGCAGCCCCAGCATTTT. Translating it yields CATSDLLTGQPQHF.

J is TRBJ1-6 and V is TRBV9; D might be TRBD1 (6 bases). Germline assignment: CDR1 SGDLS and CDR2 YYNGEE. The CDR3 runs 15 residues. The V and J ends lost 4 bases and 9 bases respectively, with 17 bases between them. The CDR3 loop reads CASSLEDQGFSPLHF. The CDR3, as DNA: TGTGCCAGCAGCTTAGAGGACCAGGGGTTTTCACCCCTCCACTTT.

The CDR3 here is CSASPGDGYNEQFF. The CDR3 DNA reads TGCAGTGCTAGTCCGGGGGACGGCTACAATGAGCAGTTCTTC. The chain has TRBV20-1 and TRBJ2-1, with D possibly matching TRBD2 (6 bases). Germline assignment: CDR1 DFQATT and CDR2 SNEGSKA (reference sequence). CDR3 length equals 14 residues. Trimming removed 3 bases from V and 3 bases from J, with 12 bases in between.

The chain couples TRBV15 to TRBJ1-4; TRBD1 is a possible D gene (5 bases). Between the trimmed V and J ends, which lost 1 base and 7 bases, there was a span of 7 bases. CDR3 length equals 13 residues. Per germline, CDR1 LNHNV and CDR2 YYDKDF (reference sequence). In DNA form, the CDR3 reads TGTGCCACCAGCAGAGGACAGCTTGAAAAACTGTTTTTT. Translated: CATSRGQLEKLFF.

The sample holds a few counts of this clone. The chain uses TRBV11-3 and TRBJ2-2; D possibly corresponds to TRBD2 (6 bases). Germline CDR1 and CDR2: SGHNT and YENEEA. V gave up 5 bases and J gave up 5 bases, with 6 bases separating them. This CDR3 has 12 residues. CDR3 coding DNA: TGTGCCAGCAGCGGAGGGACCGGGGAGCTGTTTTTT. Translated: CASSGGTGELFF.

V gene TRBV27 combines with J gene TRBJ2-1; TRBD2 agrees at 13 bases. The CDR3 sequence is 15 residues long. Germline lookup yields CDR1 MNHEY and CDR2 SMNVEV (reference sequence). With V trimmed by 2 bases and J by 7 bases, 2 bases remained unmatched. The CDR3 region is CASSLGGLAGNEQFF. In DNA form, the CDR3 reads TGTGCCAGCAGTTTAGGGGGACTAGCGGGAAATGAGCAGTTCTTC.

This chain connects TRBV5-4 to TRBJ2-3, with TRBD2 as a possible D gene (5 bases). The V end was cut by 5 bases, the J end by 0 bases, with 16 bases between. The V gene's germline CDR1 is SGHNT and CDR2 YYREEE (reference sequence). The CDR3 has 16 residues. The chain's CDR3 is CASRPFLGGSTDTQYF. In DNA form, the CDR3 reads TGTGCCAGCAGACCTTTCTTGGGCGGGAGCACAGATACGCAGTATTTT.

This clone was seen once. For the CDR3, the DNA is TGTGCCAGCAGCCTAGGGACAGACCCTGGAAACACCATATATTTT. It yields the protein CASSLGTDPGNTIYF. The V call is TRBV7-2, the J call TRBJ1-3, with 7 bases fitting TRBD1. CDR3 length: 15 residues. CDR1 and CDR2 from the germline V gene are SGHTA and FQGNSA. J was trimmed by 2 bases and V by 5 bases; bases with no gene match: 6.

The chain recombines TRBV30 with TRBJ1-3; maybe TRBD1 (5 bases). The CDR3 is made up of 14 amino acids. Trimming stripped 8 bases from V and 0 bases from J, with 14 bases between. CDR1 is GTSNPN and CDR2 is SVGIG in the germline V gene (reference sequence). DNA of the CDR3: TGTGCCCGTACCGGGACTAACTCTGGAAACACCATATATTTT. Its translation is CARTGTNSGNTIYF.